Listed below are T cell receptor beta chains from one sample, sequenced in a study of T cell repertoires in breast cancer. TCRdb fed the emulsion pairing reads into MiXCR, producing one record per CDR3 protein. The data contain nearly 40,000 distinct CDR3 sequences, 45% of them seen just once; the ten biggest clones take up around three fifths. Sequencing was performed on CD8+ T cells. All receptors derive from a pool of human donors with breast cancer or a healthy control (not recorded which). Each CDR3 is given with its conserved first and last residue.

v_call | cdr3_aa
TRBV12-3/TRBV12-4 | CASSLEPGRGPEAFF
TRBV7-2 | CASSLLQGRTEAFF
TRBV3-1 | CASSQDRGGAGNTIYF
TRBV6-1 | CASSSRGLTETQYF
TRBV29-1 | CSVTWDRGHEQYF
TRBV7-2 | CASSPRRGNGPQHF
TRBV20-1 | CSARTSLFDEQYF
TRBV30 | CAWSVLFSREQFF
TRBV11-2 | CASSLDITNEAFF
TRBV30 | CAWRGDRGNSPLHF
TRBV7-2 | CASSLTAGEVYEQYF
TRBV12-3/TRBV12-4 | CASSAYGDTYF
TRBV20-1 | CSARLAGDTGELFF
TRBV28 | CASLGRNTGELFF
TRBV20-1 | CSARDPGDSFYNEQFF
TRBV20-1 | CSARGQLSSYEQYF
TRBV7-6 | CAGSALTANEKLFF
TRBV2 | CASLRSGQENTEAFF
TRBV29-1 | CSVERGTEAAFF
TRBV2 | CASSERGMGYGYTF
TRBV20-1 | CSAPPGGGNRNIQYF
TRBV5-1 | CASRETSGSKFF
TRBV6-1 | CASSDQQGGSWSNQPQHF
TRBV12-3/TRBV12-4 | CASSLGTGVSTDTQYF
TRBV5-1 | CATPERADTQYF
TRBV27 | CASSPDPTSAAYEQHF
TRBV20-1 | CSASTDTQHF
TRBV27 | CASSGSGYEQYF
TRBV28 | CASSSGQSSSYEQYF
TRBV3-1 | CASSQARGLLYTF
TRBV19 | CASSPSGSAYEQYF